The 25 T cell receptor beta chains below come from one sample, sequenced in a study of T-cell memory formation after mild COVID-19. TCRdb reprocessed the 5' RACE reads via MiXCR and lists one record per CDR3 protein. The sample has hundreds of thousands of distinct CDR3 sequences, around 20% seen once. Material for sequencing was PBMCs or a T cell subset sorted from them (not recorded which). These receptors came from an adult woman who had mild COVID-19 (a few samples of this study predate the infection). Cell type and time point are not known.

This clonotype showed up just once. The chain employs TRBV5-1 and TRBJ2-2, with 10 bases identical to TRBD1. The CDR3 is made up of 17 amino acids. Per the germline V gene, CDR1 is SGHRS and CDR2 is YFSETQ. After removal of 4 bases from V and 4 bases from J, the junction contained 10 bases not matched to a gene. This CDR3 is CASSLPSTGGVTGELFF. In DNA, the CDR3 is TGCGCCAGCAGCCTACCCTCGACAGGGGGCGTCACCGGGGAGCTGTTTTTT.

The J gene is TRBJ2-1, the V gene TRBV29-1, with 9 bases fitting TRBD2. Looked up from germline, CDR1 is SQVTM and CDR2 is ANQGSEA. The CDR3 consists of 15 residues. V shed 2 bases and J 7 bases; nucleotides not matched to a gene: 9. CDR3 amino acids: CSVEWGGLAGNEQFF. The CDR3 DNA sequence: TGCAGCGTTGAATGGGGAGGGCTAGCGGGAAATGAGCAGTTCTTC.

The chain uses TRBV12-3 or TRBV12-4 and TRBJ2-3; 8 bases align to TRBD1. Trimming took 6 bases from V and 3 from J; bases not matched to a gene: 5. The CDR3 sequence is 14 residues long. The CDR3 region is CASRRQGRTDTQYF. The CDR3, as DNA: TGTGCCAGCAGGCGACAGGGGAGGACAGATACGCAGTATTTT.

The chain uses TRBV5-6 and TRBJ1-3, with 8 bases fitting TRBD1. Looked up from germline, CDR1 is SGHDT and CDR2 is YYEEEE. This CDR3 region has 16 residues. Losses at the gene ends were 3 bases for V and 2 bases for J; bases not matched to a gene: 7. Here the CDR3 DNA reads TGTGCCAGCAGCTCGGGACAGGCGGTCACTGGAAACACCATATATTTT. Translation gives CASSSGQAVTGNTIYF.

The chain links TRBV20-1 to TRBJ2-2, with 7 bases identical to TRBD1. This CDR3 spans 14 amino acids. CDR1 DFQATT and CDR2 SNEGSKA come from the germline V gene (reference sequence). Losses at the gene ends were 5 bases for V and 6 bases for J; bases not matched to a gene: 9. The CDR3 DNA follows: TGCAGTGCTCCCGACAGCCAGGGGGCCGGGGAGCTGTTTTTT. Translated, it gives CSAPDSQGAGELFF.

The rearrangement joins TRBV4-1 to TRBJ2-7; tentative D call: TRBD2 (6 bases). The CDR3 contains 15 residues. Trimming pared 1 base from V and 2 bases from J, leaving 12 bases between. Germline-derived CDR1 and CDR2 are MGHRA and YSYEKL. The DNA for the CDR3 is TGCGCCAGCAGCCAAGGACCGGGACTGGCCTACGAGCAGTACTTC. Protein product: CASSQGPGLAYEQYF.

The rearrangement links TRBV2 to TRBJ1-2; 8 nucleotides agree with TRBD1. The CDR3 has 14 residues. Per germline, CDR1 SNHLY and CDR2 FYNNEI. The V and J ends lost 6 bases and 4 bases, in that order; junction bases with no gene match: 7. The DNA of the CDR3 is TGTGCCAGCAGGACCGGGACAGGTGGCTATGGCTACACCTTC. This codes for CASRTGTGGYGYTF. The full variable domain, its missing parts supplied by reference TRBV2 and TRBJ1-2, is EPEVTQTPSHQVTQMGQEVILRCVPISNHLYFYWYRQILGQKVEFLVSFYNNEISEKSEIFDDQFSVERPDGSNFTLKIRSTKLEDSAMYFCASRTGTGGYGYTFGSGTRLTVV.

There are a few counts of this clonotype. The chain has TRBV5-1 and TRBJ2-3; TRBD2 matches 9 bases. The CDR3 runs 15 residues. V gave up 1 base and J gave up 4 bases; unmatched junction bases: 4. Germline lookup yields CDR1 SGHRS and CDR2 YFSETQ. The CDR3 here is CASSLRSGGSDTQYF. The CDR3 DNA reads as TGCGCCAGCAGCTTGCGAAGCGGGGGGTCAGATACGCAGTATTTT.

This clonotype was counted only a few times. CDR3: CASSHPGYGNTIYF. CDR3 DNA sequence: TGTGCCAGCAGCCATCCGGGTTACGGAAACACCATATATTTT. The chain uses TRBV7-2 and TRBJ1-3; no clear D. The CDR3 is made up of 14 amino acids. From germline, CDR1 is SGHTA and CDR2 FQGNSA. V lost 5 bases, J lost 4 bases, and 12 bases lay in between.

This clonotype was picked up many times. This chain uses TRBV5-1 with TRBJ1-1; D unresolved. V lost 2 bases and J lost 1, with 9 bases in between. The V gene's germline CDR1 is SGHRS and CDR2 YFSETQ. The CDR3 spans 14 residues. The CDR3 is CASSLGSGNTEAFF. CDR3 coding DNA: TGCGCCAGCAGCTTAGGTTCGGGGAACACTGAAGCTTTCTTT.

The CDR3 spells CSARGQGGQETQYF. In DNA form, the CDR3 reads TGCAGTGCTAGAGGACAGGGAGGCCAAGAGACCCAGTACTTC. J is TRBJ2-5 and V is TRBV20-1; maybe TRBD1 (7 bases). Trimming stripped 1 base from V and 1 base from J, with 10 bases between. Per germline, CDR1 DFQATT and CDR2 SNEGSKA (reference sequence). This CDR3 has 14 amino acids.

The chain links TRBV20-1 to TRBJ1-4; D gene unclear. The CDR3 has 12 residues. Per the germline V gene, CDR1 is DFQATT and CDR2 is SNEGSKA (reference sequence). V was cut by 5 bases and J by 6 bases, with 10 bases left in between. CDR3 sequence reads: CSASGAHEKLFF. CDR3 nucleotide sequence: TGCAGTGCTTCGGGAGCCCATGAAAAACTGTTTTTT.

This clonotype was detected only a few times. The V call is TRBV30, the J call TRBJ2-5; D uncertain. V was clipped by 1 base and J by 8 bases, with 17 bases between them. Germline CDR1 and CDR2: GTSNPN and SVGIG (reference sequence). The CDR3 loop spans 14 amino acids. The CDR3 DNA reads TGTGCCTGGAGTGATTTGACTGTAAAAGGCACCCAGTACTTC. The encoded protein is CAWSDLTVKGTQYF.

This clonotype was counted between two and nine times. The chain employs TRBV12-3 or TRBV12-4 and TRBJ2-3; no clear D. The CDR3 is made up of 16 amino acids. V was clipped by 3 bases and J by 0 bases, with 13 bases between them. The DNA of the CDR3 is TGTGCCAGCAGTTTCTCATCGGTTTCTAGCACAGATACGCAGTATTTT. It encodes CASSFSSVSSTDTQYF.

This chain links TRBV13 with TRBJ1-3; no definite D call. The CDR3 is 15 amino acids. Deletions cut 3 bases from V and 0 bases from J, with 9 bases between. Per germline, CDR1 PRHDT and CDR2 FYEKMQ (reference sequence). CDR3 in amino acids: CASSLFSLSGNTIYF. In DNA, the CDR3 is TGTGCCAGCAGCTTGTTCTCCCTCTCTGGAAACACCATATATTTT.

This clonotype was counted between two and nine times. The chain links TRBV3-1 to TRBJ2-7; TRBD1 or TRBD2 may be the D gene (5 bases each). This CDR3 is built from 15 residues. Germline CDR1 and CDR2: LGHDT and YNNKEL (reference sequence). V was cut by 3 bases and J by 7 bases, with 19 bases left in between. Here the CDR3 DNA reads TGTGCCAGCAGCCAGTGGGGACGAACACCTGGGGAGCAGTACTTC. It is translated as CASSQWGRTPGEQYF.

The chain couples TRBV7-9 to TRBJ1-2, with 7 nucleotides matching TRBD1. Germline V lookup: CDR1 SEHNR, CDR2 FQNEAQ (reference sequence). The CDR3 covers 13 residues. Trimming at V came to 7 bases and at J to 3 bases, leaving 5 bases not matched to a gene. The CDR3 protein is CASNRDSYYGYTF. The CDR3, as DNA: TGTGCCAGCAACAGGGACAGTTACTATGGCTACACCTTC.

The chain is built from TRBV12-3 or TRBV12-4 and TRBJ2-5; 11 bases align to TRBD2. The CDR3 loop spans 18 amino acids. With 6 bases clipped from V and 0 bases from J, the junction kept 12 bases outside the gene matches. The chain's CDR3 is CASSPGELAGVYQETQYF. The CDR3 nucleotides read TGTGCCAGCAGCCCGGGGGAACTAGCGGGAGTTTACCAAGAGACCCAGTACTTC.

This clonotype was seen only once. J is TRBJ2-4 and V is TRBV7-9; weak D call: TRBD2 (6 bases). The CDR3 has 13 amino acids. Germline V gene lookup returns CDR1 SEHNR and CDR2 FQNEAQ (reference sequence). CDR3 DNA sequence: TGTGCGATACGCGCACGAGCGGGAAACATTCAGTACTTC. Protein sequence: CAIRARAGNIQYF.

As regards this clonotype: The junction departs from the called germline gene at one end, perhaps through a read error. The rearrangement links TRBV29-1 to TRBJ2-3; 8 bases are a match to TRBD2. This CDR3 has 13 amino acids. Germline V gene lookup returns CDR1 SQVTM and CDR2 ANQGSEA. CDR3 region: CSLESGRSDTQYF. CDR3 bases: TGCAGCCTTGAGAGCGGGAGATCAGATACGCAGTATTTT.

This clonotype occurred a few times. This chain uses TRBV27 with TRBJ2-5; unclear D gene. CDR1 MNHEY and CDR2 SMNVEV come from the germline V gene (reference sequence). Trimming took off 4 bases at V and 0 bases at J, with 6 bases between the two ends. The CDR3 is made up of 13 amino acids. The CDR3 bases are TGTGCCAGCAGTTCCTCGTACCAAGAGACCCAGTACTTC. It is translated as CASSSSYQETQYF.

The chain has TRBV4-2 and TRBJ2-7, with D maybe TRBD2 (6 bases). CDR3 size: 17 residues. V lost 1 base and J 5 bases, leaving 21 bases between the germline ends. Germline CDR1 and CDR2: LGHNA and YNFKEQ. CDR3 region: CASSQVGDLVMGDEQYF. CDR3 nucleotide sequence: TGTGCCAGCAGCCAAGTGGGGGACTTAGTGATGGGTGACGAGCAGTACTTC.

A few counts support this clonotype. This chain joins TRBV7-3 and TRBJ2-1, with TRBD2 matching 11 bases. Germline assignment: CDR1 SGHTA and CDR2 FQGTGA. V was pared by 5 bases and J by 4 bases, with 4 bases of the junction left unmatched. This CDR3 comprises 15 residues. The CDR3 loop is CASSHRLAGYNEQFF. CDR3 nucleotide sequence: TGTGCCAGCAGCCACCGACTAGCGGGGTACAATGAGCAGTTCTTC.

DNA for the CDR3: TGTGCCATCAGTGAGTCCCCTGGAGGCTCTGAAGCTTTCTTT. It encodes CAISESPGGSEAFF. The chain couples TRBV10-3 to TRBJ1-1; no clear D gene. The CDR3 loop spans 14 amino acids. Trimming shortened V by 0 bases and J by 6 bases, and 11 bases separated the two germline ends. Per germline, CDR1 ENHRY and CDR2 SYGVKD.

The V and J genes are TRBV21-1 and TRBJ2-7. TRBV21-1 has pseudogene status. The length of the CDR3 is 12 residues. DNA of the CDR3: TGTGCCAGCAGCAACGCAGACCGCGAGCAGTACTTC. It yields the protein CASSNADREQYF.